This T cell receptor beta chain derives from a study of cytomegalovirus exposure and HLA in healthy donors. With 60 Vbeta and 13 Jbeta primers, the PCR was carried out. TCRdb keeps only in-frame clones here, not all; method: immunoSEQ multiplex PCR. The sample holds around 74,000 clones, about 80% seen once. The CDR3 is 16 amino acids. Germline CDR1 GTSNPN, CDR2 SVGIG (reference sequence). V lost 1 base, J lost 5 bases, and 9 bases stayed unmatched. Of note for this clone: The antigen remains undetermined.

Study observations and caveats: Reports indicated that the classifier achieved high specificity and sensitivity in diagnosing cytomegalovirus status. Confirmation was obtained in vitro that a few CMV-associated chains are specific for CMV antigens. A later analysis associated 15,000 to 20,000 TCR beta sequences with HLA alleles at a 0.05 false discovery rate.

The V gene is TRBV30, the J gene TRBJ2-1, with 9 bases identical to TRBD2. Sequencing was carried out using PBMCs. This TCR was sampled from a man younger than 45 in good health and CMV-seronegative. CDR3 in amino acids: CAWSELAGLSHNEQFF. The CDR3 DNA sequence: TGTGCCTGGAGTGAACTAGCGGGCCTTTCCCACAATGAGCAGTTCTTC.